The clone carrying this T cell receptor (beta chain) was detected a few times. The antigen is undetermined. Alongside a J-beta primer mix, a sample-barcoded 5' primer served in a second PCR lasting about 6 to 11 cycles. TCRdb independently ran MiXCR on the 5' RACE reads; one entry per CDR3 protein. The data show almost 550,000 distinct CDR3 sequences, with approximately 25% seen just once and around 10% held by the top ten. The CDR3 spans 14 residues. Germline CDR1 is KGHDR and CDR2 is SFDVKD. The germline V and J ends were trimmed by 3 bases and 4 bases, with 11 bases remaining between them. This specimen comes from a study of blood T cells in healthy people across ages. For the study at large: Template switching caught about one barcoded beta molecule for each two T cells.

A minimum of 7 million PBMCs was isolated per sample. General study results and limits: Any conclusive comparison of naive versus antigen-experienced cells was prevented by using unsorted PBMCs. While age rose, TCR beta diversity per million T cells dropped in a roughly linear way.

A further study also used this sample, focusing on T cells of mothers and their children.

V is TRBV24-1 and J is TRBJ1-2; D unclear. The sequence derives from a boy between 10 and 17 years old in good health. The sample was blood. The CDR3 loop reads CATSDGRRSYGYTF. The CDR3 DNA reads TGTGCCACCAGTGATGGGAGAAGGAGCTATGGCTACACCTTC.